This TCR beta chain was profiled in a study of cytomegalovirus exposure and HLA in healthy donors. Turning to the study itself: Out of 150 million to 200 million T cells, an earlier analysis found over 90 million unique TCR beta sequences in total. Study-wide results and limits: A missense DCLRE1C variant was associated with V- and J-gene trimming of TCR beta chains in a later analysis, and an independent cohort replicated the association. Later analysis identified 16,000 or so TCR beta sequences associated with HLA alleles, using a false discovery rate threshold of 0.05.

With 60 Vbeta and 13 Jbeta primers, the PCR was carried out. Repertoires were generated with immunoSEQ multiplex PCR, while TCRdb's copy carries only in-frame clones and drops some. The table counts 200,000 to 250,000 clones; 0.9% to 1.4% lies in the top ten. With respect to this clone: The target antigen is unknown.

Sequencing used PBMCs. This sequence originates from a girl aged 2 to 9 in good health and CMV-seropositive.

The CDR3 sequence is CASSHSPDRGETQYF. In DNA form, the CDR3 reads TGTGCCAGCAGCCATTCCCCCGACAGGGGAGAGACCCAGTACTTC. The chain is built from TRBV5-6 and TRBJ2-5; 8 positions match TRBD1. Germline-derived CDR1 and CDR2 are SGHDT and YYEEEE. Losses at the gene ends were 4 bases for V and 4 bases for J; bases not matched to a gene: 9. There are 15 residues in the CDR3. The full variable domain, completed using reference TRBV5-6 and TRBJ2-5, is DAGVTQSPTHLIKTRGQQVTLRCSPKSGHDTVSWYQQALGQGPQFIFQYYEEEERQRGNFPDRFSGHQFPNYSSELNVNALLLGDSALYLCASSHSPDRGETQYFGPGTRLLVL.